These 19 T cell receptor beta chains were all obtained from the same sample, sequenced in a study of blood T cell repertoires in COVID-19 (dated by TCRdb to about 2020). Library preparation employed the immunoSEQ multiplex PCR assay. Entries here come from immuneACCESS through TCRdb and include only in-frame sequences with V and J called. Some clones fail to appear in such tables; in the studies checked, an unresolved V gene covers under half of the shortfall, and the cause of the remainder is unknown. A total of about 59,000 clones appear in this sample, around 86% of them only once. The ten largest account for roughly 28% of the sample. Source material: peripheral blood. The receptor source for this set is a woman older than 75 with active or convalescent COVID-19.

This clone was detected only a few times. The chain couples TRBV6-6 to TRBJ2-7; TRBD2 matches 11 bases. V was clipped by 6 bases and J by 1 base; unmatched bases: 5. This CDR3 comprises 15 residues. The germline V gene encodes CDR1 MNHNY and CDR2 SVGAGI (reference sequence). The CDR3 sequence is CASSPSGGLSYEQYF. The CDR3 nucleotides are TGTGCCAGCAGCCCTAGCGGGGGGCTATCCTACGAGCAGTACTTC.

This chain uses TRBV12-3 or TRBV12-4 with TRBJ1-5; D not resolved. The CDR3 loop spans 13 amino acids. The V gene lost 7 bases and the J gene lost 3 bases, with 10 bases spanning the gap. Written as DNA, the CDR3 is TGTGCCAGCAATCTGGGCTACAATCAGCCCCAGCATTTT. Protein product: CASNLGYNQPQHF.

This chain connects TRBV28 to TRBJ1-4; TRBD1 is a possible D gene (6 bases). The CDR3 spans 14 residues. Germline CDR1 and CDR2: MDHEN and SYDVKM. Deletions cut 6 bases from V and 2 bases from J, with 10 bases between. The CDR3 loop reads CASSRGGTNEKLFF. For the CDR3, the DNA is TGTGCCAGCAGCCGGGGGGGCACTAATGAAAAACTGTTTTTT.

This CDR3 reads CASSLSLAGGLGTQYF. CDR3 sequence (DNA): TGTGCCAGCAGTTTATCCTTAGCGGGGGGGCTAGGTACGCAGTATTTT. This rearrangement joins TRBV28 to TRBJ2-3; 11 positions agree with TRBD2. The CDR3 has 16 residues. CDR1 is MDHEN, CDR2 SYDVKM, per germline. The V and J ends lost 1 base and 8 bases, in that order; junction bases with no gene match: 8.

In its sample, this clone was seen many times. This chain uses TRBV28 with TRBJ1-5, with D maybe TRBD1 (5 bases). The germline V gene has CDR1 MDHEN and CDR2 SYDVKM. V was cut by 5 bases and J by 4 bases, with 15 bases left in between. The CDR3 is 15 amino acids. The CDR3 reads CASSPGGMWNQPQHF. The CDR3 DNA sequence: TGTGCCAGCAGTCCCGGGGGAATGTGGAATCAGCCCCAGCATTTT.

This clone was detected once. The chain carries TRBV19 and TRBJ1-4; D uncertain. The CDR3 is made up of 13 amino acids. The germline V and J ends were trimmed by 4 bases and 7 bases, with 10 bases remaining between them. Germline lookup yields CDR1 LNHDA and CDR2 SQIVND (reference sequence). The CDR3 sequence is CASSREDGEKLFF. The CDR3 DNA reads as TGTGCCAGTAGTAGGGAGGACGGTGAAAAACTGTTTTTT.

V is TRBV10-3 and J is TRBJ2-2; 12 nucleotides line up with TRBD1. The CDR3 runs to 14 residues. The trim removed 9 bases at V and 5 bases at J, leaving 4 bases unmatched. CDR1 is ENHRY and CDR2 is SYGVKD in the germline V gene. For the CDR3, the DNA is TGTGCCATTCAGGGACAGGGGGCTACCGGGGAGCTGTTTTTT. It encodes CAIQGQGATGELFF.

This clone turned up a few times. The chain joins TRBV6-1 to TRBJ2-7, with a weak D call TRBD1 (5 bases). Germline V gene data show CDR1 as MNHNS and CDR2 as SASEGT. The CDR3 contains 18 residues. Trimming pared 0 bases from V and 0 bases from J, leaving 18 bases between. DNA of the CDR3: TGTGCCAGCAGTGAAGCGCGGCTAGGTACAGGACGCTCCTACGAGCAGTACTTC. Its translation: CASSEARLGTGRSYEQYF.

The chain uses TRBV3-1 (or the pseudogene TRBV3-2) and TRBJ1-4; no definite D call. CDR3 length equals 13 residues. Trimming stripped 6 bases from V and 5 bases from J, with 10 bases between. Germline assignment: CDR1 LGHDT and CDR2 YNNKEL (reference sequence). The CDR3 reads CASRNRGNEKLFF. CDR3 nucleotides: TGTGCCAGCAGGAATCGAGGAAATGAAAAACTGTTTTTT.

The table lists this clone with a count of one. This rearrangement joins TRBV28 to TRBJ2-7; tentatively, D is TRBD2 (6 bases). This CDR3 is built from 15 residues. Germline loops: CDR1 MDHEN, CDR2 SYDVKM. The ends were cut back, 10 bases at V and 3 bases at J, with 22 bases in the middle. The CDR3, as DNA: TGTGCCACCAGGGTGGGAGGACGGAAAGACTACGAGCAGTACTTC. Translation gives CATRVGGRKDYEQYF. The full variable domain, its missing parts supplied by reference TRBV28 and TRBJ2-7, is DVKVTQSSRYLVKRTGEKVFLECVQDMDHENMFWYRQDPGLGLRLIYFSYDVKMKEKGDIPEGYSVSREKKERFSLILESASTNQTSMYLCATRVGGRKDYEQYFGPGTRLTVT.

CDR3 DNA sequence: TGTGCCAGCAGTCCCGCAGATGAAAAACTGTTTTTT. Translating gives CASSPADEKLFF. The chain links TRBV6-2 or TRBV6-3 to TRBJ1-4, with D unresolved. V lost 5 bases, J lost 6 bases, and 7 bases lay in between. The CDR3 runs 12 residues. The germline gives CDR1 MNHEY, CDR2 SVGEGT.

DNA of the CDR3: TGTGCCAGCAGACTGGGACTAGCGGGGGCCAATGAGCAGTTCTTC. This translates into CASRLGLAGANEQFF. This sequence joins TRBV7-2 and TRBJ2-1; 14 bases fit TRBD2. Germline V gene sequence: CDR1 SGHTA, CDR2 FQGNSA. This CDR3 has 15 amino acids. The V and J ends lost 6 bases and 6 bases, in that order; junction bases with no gene match: 4.

This clone has only a few counts. V usage is TRBV18 and J usage is TRBJ1-5, with a possible D match to TRBD1 (6 bases). The CDR3 sequence is 17 residues long. Germline V CDR1 and CDR2: KGHSH, LQKENI. V lost 5 bases and J 5 bases, leaving 22 bases between the germline ends. The CDR3 DNA sequence: TGTGCCAGCTCATCTAGGGGGAGGGGCCTTGAATATCAGCCCCAGCATTTT. Protein: CASSSRGRGLEYQPQHF.

The V call is TRBV7-2, the J call TRBJ2-7, with a possible D match to TRBD1 (6 bases). The germline V and J ends were trimmed by 0 bases and 2 bases, with 11 bases remaining between them. Germline values: CDR1 SGHTA, CDR2 FQGNSA. This CDR3 has 15 amino acids. CDR3 loop: CASSLAGAVTYEQYF. Written as DNA, the CDR3 is TGTGCCAGCAGCTTAGCGGGGGCCGTGACCTACGAGCAGTACTTC.

This chain joins TRBV10-3 and TRBJ2-6; D is possibly TRBD1 (6 bases). CDR1 ENHRY and CDR2 SYGVKD come from the germline V gene. Between the trimmed V and J ends, which lost 7 bases and 2 bases, there was a span of 12 bases. The length of the CDR3 is 15 residues. CDR3 coding DNA: TGTGCCATCACGCAGGGGATGGCTGGGGCCAACGTCCTGACTTTC. It is translated as CAITQGMAGANVLTF.

The chain has TRBV6-5 and TRBJ2-1; 8 positions match TRBD1. Germline trimming cut 2 bases from V and 12 bases from J; bases unmatched to any gene: 6. CDR1 and CDR2 from the germline V gene are MNHEY and SVGAGI. The CDR3 runs to 13 residues. The CDR3 DNA sequence: TGTGCCAGCAGTTACGCACAGGGGGTAGGGCAGTTCTTC. It is translated as CASSYAQGVGQFF.

The chain has TRBV6-1 and TRBJ2-7; 10 bases line up with TRBD1. Germline CDR1 MNHNS, CDR2 SASEGT. V lost 4 bases and J lost 1; bases outside the gene matches: 7. CDR3 length equals 16 residues. CDR3 loop: CASSASGQGISYEQYF. The CDR3 bases are TGTGCCAGCAGTGCTTCGGGACAGGGGATTTCCTACGAGCAGTACTTC.

The chain couples TRBV27 to TRBJ2-5; D remains unclear. This CDR3 contains 14 residues. Deletions cut 2 bases from V and 4 bases from J, with 11 bases between. Germline loops: CDR1 MNHEY, CDR2 SMNVEV (reference sequence). The CDR3 sequence is CASSLLGKLETQYF. The CDR3 DNA reads as TGTGCCAGCAGTTTACTAGGAAAGTTAGAGACCCAGTACTTC.

The V gene is TRBV6-5, the J gene TRBJ1-2, with 7 bases fitting TRBD1. There are 12 residues in the CDR3. J gave up 8 bases and V 9 bases, and 9 bases lay outside the gene matches. Germline values: CDR1 MNHEY, CDR2 SVGAGI. CDR3 region: CASGDRAKGYTF. The CDR3 bases are TGTGCCAGTGGTGACAGGGCGAAAGGCTACACCTTC.